The rows below give T cell receptor beta chains drawn from one sample of a study of blood T cells in healthy people across ages. Using its own MiXCR run on the 5' RACE reads, TCRdb lists one record per CDR3 protein. Seen here are about 650,000 distinct CDR3 sequences, less than 40% observed once, and the top ten hold approximately 15%. Sequenced: blood. The source is an elderly woman in good health. Each CDR3 is given with its conserved first and last residue. Each record gives: J gene, D gene, V gene, clone size, CDR3 protein, CDR3 DNA. The D gene is left open where the match is weak. Where a row states a size, it is once, few, many or the class of an expanded clone; other rows omit it.

J gene: TRBJ1-2; D gene: .; V gene: TRBV4-1; clone size: .; CDR3 protein: CASSRDKDGYTF; CDR3 DNA: TGCGCCAGCAGCCGAGACAAGGATGGCTACACCTTC
J gene: TRBJ2-7; D gene: TRBD2; V gene: TRBV20-1; clone size: many; CDR3 protein: CSARLAGGGEQYF; CDR3 DNA: TGCAGTGCGCGACTAGCGGGGGGTGGGGAGCAGTACTTC
J gene: TRBJ2-5; D gene: .; V gene: TRBV20-1; clone size: .; CDR3 protein: CSARVAGAVQETQYF; CDR3 DNA: TGCAGTGCTAGAGTGGCGGGTGCGGTCCAAGAGACCCAGTACTTC
J gene: TRBJ2-6; D gene: .; V gene: TRBV3-1; clone size: .; CDR3 protein: CASSQGIQYTSNVLTF; CDR3 DNA: TGTGCCAGCAGCCAGGGTATACAGTATACGTCCAACGTCCTGACTTTC
J gene: TRBJ2-7; D gene: TRBD1; V gene: TRBV6-1; clone size: many; CDR3 protein: CASSEAGQFYEQYF; CDR3 DNA: TGTGCCAGCAGTGAAGCGGGACAGTTCTACGAGCAGTACTTC
J gene: TRBJ1-2; D gene: .; V gene: TRBV7-8; clone size: many; CDR3 protein: CASSVDGNPYGYTF; CDR3 DNA: TGTGCCAGCAGCGTCGACGGAAACCCCTATGGCTACACCTTC
J gene: TRBJ1-5; D gene: TRBD1; V gene: TRBV5-1; clone size: many; CDR3 protein: CASRPGQDLQPQHF; CDR3 DNA: TGCGCCAGCAGGCCGGGACAGGATCTCCAGCCCCAGCATTTT
J gene: TRBJ1-1; D gene: .; V gene: TRBV7-9; clone size: .; CDR3 protein: CASSFPGRGTEAFF; CDR3 DNA: TGTGCCAGCAGCTTTCCAGGGCGAGGCACTGAAGCTTTCTTT
J gene: TRBJ1-5; D gene: .; V gene: TRBV6-5; clone size: .; CDR3 protein: CASSFTDDAKEWSNQPQHF; CDR3 DNA: TGTGCCAGCAGTTTCACCGACGATGCGAAAGAGTGGAGCAATCAGCCCCAGCATTTT
J gene: TRBJ2-1; D gene: TRBD2; V gene: TRBV4-3; clone size: .; CDR3 protein: CAGSQSLAGVTNEQFF; CDR3 DNA: TGCGCCGGCAGCCAGAGCTTAGCGGGAGTCACCAATGAGCAGTTCTTC
J gene: TRBJ1-2; D gene: .; V gene: TRBV1; clone size: .; CDR3 protein: CTSSQDLKEGGDYGYTF; CDR3 DNA: TGCACCAGCAGCCAAGACTTGAAGGAAGGGGGCGACTATGGCTACACCTTC
J gene: TRBJ1-6; D gene: TRBD1; V gene: TRBV2; clone size: many; CDR3 protein: CASSLTGGAGALHF; CDR3 DNA: TGTGCCAGCAGCCTGACAGGGGGCGCGGGAGCCCTCCACTTT
J gene: TRBJ2-4; D gene: .; V gene: TRBV12-3/TRBV12-4; clone size: many; CDR3 protein: CASRAGKNIQYF; CDR3 DNA: TGTGCCAGCAGGGCAGGGAAAAACATTCAGTACTTC
J gene: TRBJ1-6; D gene: .; V gene: TRBV6-1; clone size: few; CDR3 protein: CASSEFKGRAPLHF; CDR3 DNA: TGTGCCAGCAGTGAATTCAAGGGGCGGGCACCCCTCCACTTT
J gene: TRBJ2-5; D gene: .; V gene: TRBV7-9; clone size: .; CDR3 protein: CASSLADWGETQYF; CDR3 DNA: TGTGCCAGCAGCTTAGCGGACTGGGGAGAGACCCAGTACTTC
J gene: TRBJ2-1; D gene: TRBD2; V gene: TRBV20-1; clone size: once; CDR3 protein: CSASRTSGLRHYNEQFF; CDR3 DNA: TGCAGTGCTTCTCGGACTAGCGGGCTCCGCCACTACAATGAGCAGTTCTTC
J gene: TRBJ1-1; D gene: TRBD1; V gene: TRBV5-1; clone size: .; CDR3 protein: CASSLMGQGVMNTEAFF; CDR3 DNA: TGCGCCAGCAGCTTGATGGGACAGGGGGTGATGAACACTGAAGCTTTCTTT
J gene: TRBJ2-1; D gene: TRBD2; V gene: TRBV7-9; clone size: many; CDR3 protein: CASSWTGGPGEQFF; CDR3 DNA: TGTGCCAGCAGCTGGACGGGGGGGCCGGGTGAGCAGTTCTTC
J gene: TRBJ2-1; D gene: .; V gene: TRBV28; clone size: many; CDR3 protein: CASGVAYNEQFF; CDR3 DNA: TGTGCCAGCGGCGTAGCCTACAATGAGCAGTTCTTC
J gene: TRBJ1-2; D gene: .; V gene: TRBV2; clone size: .; CDR3 protein: CASSVRGSNYGYTF; CDR3 DNA: TGTGCCAGCAGTGTTAGAGGGTCTAACTATGGCTACACCTTC
J gene: TRBJ2-3; D gene: .; V gene: TRBV7-6; clone size: many; CDR3 protein: CASSLAVRSTDTQYF; CDR3 DNA: TGTGCCAGCAGCTTAGCGGTGCGGAGCACAGATACGCAGTATTTT
J gene: TRBJ2-5; D gene: .; V gene: TRBV18; clone size: .; CDR3 protein: CASSPQKVRVEETQYF; CDR3 DNA: TGTGCCAGCTCACCACAAAAGGTCAGGGTGGAAGAGACCCAGTACTTC
J gene: TRBJ2-3; D gene: .; V gene: TRBV5-1; clone size: .; CDR3 protein: CASSLLARGLSADTQYF; CDR3 DNA: TGCGCCAGCAGCTTGCTGGCTAGGGGACTGTCCGCAGATACGCAGTATTTT
J gene: TRBJ2-1; D gene: TRBD1; V gene: TRBV27; clone size: many; CDR3 protein: CASSGTGAYNEQFF; CDR3 DNA: TGTGCCAGCTCCGGGACAGGGGCCTACAATGAGCAGTTCTTC
J gene: TRBJ2-4; D gene: .; V gene: TRBV7-3; clone size: many; CDR3 protein: CASSLGQEGDIQYF; CDR3 DNA: TGTGCCAGCAGCTTAGGGCAGGAAGGAGACATTCAGTACTTC
J gene: TRBJ2-2; D gene: .; V gene: TRBV20-1; clone size: .; CDR3 protein: CSARRGSTTGELFF; CDR3 DNA: TGCAGTGCTAGAAGGGGGAGCACTACCGGGGAGCTGTTTTTT
J gene: TRBJ2-1; D gene: .; V gene: TRBV6-1; clone size: many; CDR3 protein: CASSEGSGSPYNEQFF; CDR3 DNA: TGTGCCAGCAGTGAAGGTTCAGGGAGCCCCTACAATGAGCAGTTCTTC
J gene: TRBJ2-7; D gene: .; V gene: TRBV7-2; clone size: .; CDR3 protein: CASSLARTNNEQYF; CDR3 DNA: TGTGCCAGCAGCTTAGCTAGGACCAACAACGAGCAGTACTTC